Listed below are T cell receptor beta chains from one sample, sequenced in a study of OX40 agonist ivuxolimab in advanced cancers. The repertoire was sequenced with immunoSEQ multiplex PCR; TCRdb's copy has only in-frame clones and lacks some. The repertoire includes roughly 90,000 clones, roughly 89% of them detected once, and approximately 0.8% sits in the top ten. The starting material was CD4+ or CD8+ T cells sorted from blood, obtained in a trial of the OX40 agonist ivuxolimab. The receptors derive from an adult with an advanced solid tumor such as melanoma, head and neck, liver or kidney cancer. Each CDR3 is given with its conserved first and last residue. Fields, in order: D gene, J gene, clone size, V gene, CDR3 protein, CDR3 DNA. D genes are given only for firm matches. The size of a clone is reported for some rows only, either as once, few or many, or as a class for expanded clones.

d_gene: -
j_gene: TRBJ1-4
abundance: -
v_gene: TRBV30
CDR3aa: CALEVGLNEKLFF
CDR3nt: TGTGCCTTGGAAGTGGGGCTAAATGAAAAACTGTTTTTT

d_gene: TRBD1
j_gene: TRBJ1-5
abundance: few
v_gene: TRBV2
CDR3aa: CASRGQGGPNQPQHF
CDR3nt: TGTGCCAGCAGGGGACAGGGCGGGCCGAATCAGCCCCAGCATTTT

d_gene: -
j_gene: TRBJ1-1
abundance: once
v_gene: TRBV5-1
CDR3aa: CASSPEVFSTEAFF
CDR3nt: TGCGCCAGCAGCCCCGAGGTGTTTTCCACTGAAGCTTTCTTT

d_gene: -
j_gene: TRBJ2-3
abundance: -
v_gene: TRBV6-4
CDR3aa: CASSEARTTTDTQYF
CDR3nt: TGTGCCAGCAGTGAGGCGCGTACGACCACAGATACGCAGTATTTT

d_gene: -
j_gene: TRBJ1-4
abundance: -
v_gene: TRBV4-1
CDR3aa: CASSQGGENNEKLFF
CDR3nt: TGCGCCAGCAGCCAAGGGGGCGAGAATAATGAAAAACTGTTTTTT

d_gene: -
j_gene: TRBJ2-5
abundance: -
v_gene: TRBV9
CDR3aa: CASSAQGETQYF
CDR3nt: TGTGCCAGCAGCGCTCAGGGGGAGACCCAGTACTTC

d_gene: TRBD2
j_gene: TRBJ2-3
abundance: -
v_gene: TRBV7-2
CDR3aa: CASSLRGGRADTQYF
CDR3nt: TGTGCCAGCAGCCTCCGGGGAGGGCGGGCAGATACGCAGTATTTT

d_gene: -
j_gene: TRBJ2-7
abundance: -
v_gene: TRBV7-2
CDR3aa: CASRGGGSSYEQYF
CDR3nt: TGTGCCAGCCGGGGAGGGGGGTCTAGCTACGAGCAGTACTTC

d_gene: -
j_gene: TRBJ1-3
abundance: -
v_gene: TRBV18
CDR3aa: CASSSSTGSGNTIYF
CDR3nt: TGTGCCAGCTCCTCGTCGACCGGGAGTGGAAACACCATATATTTT

d_gene: TRBD1
j_gene: TRBJ1-3
abundance: once
v_gene: TRBV7-2
CDR3aa: CASSTGGAKGNTIYF
CDR3nt: TGTGCCAGCAGCACAGGGGGGGCGAAAGGAAACACCATATATTTT

d_gene: -
j_gene: TRBJ1-4
abundance: -
v_gene: TRBV30
CDR3aa: CAWSITTNEKLFF
CDR3nt: TGTGCCTGGAGTATAACAACTAATGAAAAACTGTTTTTT

d_gene: -
j_gene: TRBJ2-1
abundance: -
v_gene: TRBV7-2
CDR3aa: CASSVTAAPYNEQFF
CDR3nt: TGTGCCAGCAGCGTGACCGCCGCGCCCTACAATGAGCAGTTCTTC

d_gene: -
j_gene: TRBJ1-1
abundance: -
v_gene: TRBV4-3
CDR3aa: CASSRGQFNTEAFF
CDR3nt: TGCGCCAGCAGCCGAGGACAGTTTAACACTGAAGCTTTCTTT

d_gene: -
j_gene: TRBJ1-1
abundance: -
v_gene: TRBV10-3
CDR3aa: CAIMGGSLNTEAFF
CDR3nt: TGTGCCATCATGGGGGGGAGCTTGAACACTGAAGCTTTCTTT

d_gene: -
j_gene: TRBJ1-2
abundance: -
v_gene: TRBV7-9
CDR3aa: CASSTYDRPYGYTF
CDR3nt: TGTGCCAGCAGCACCTACGACAGACCTTATGGCTACACCTTC

d_gene: TRBD2
j_gene: TRBJ2-1
abundance: -
v_gene: TRBV19
CDR3aa: CASRRTSGSSSSYNEQFF
CDR3nt: TGTGCCAGTAGGAGGACTAGCGGTTCCTCCAGCTCCTACAATGAGCAGTTCTTC

d_gene: TRBD1
j_gene: TRBJ1-6
abundance: once
v_gene: TRBV5-1
CDR3aa: CASSPTTGVGNSPLHF
CDR3nt: TGCGCCAGCAGCCCGACGACAGGGGTGGGCAATTCACCCCTCCACTTT

d_gene: -
j_gene: TRBJ1-1
abundance: once
v_gene: TRBV27
CDR3aa: CASGPHGGGGAEAFF
CDR3nt: TGTGCCAGCGGCCCCCATGGGGGAGGTGGGGCTGAAGCTTTCTTT

d_gene: TRBD2
j_gene: TRBJ2-3
abundance: -
v_gene: TRBV27
CDR3aa: CASSLRPPGLAGGRTDTQYF
CDR3nt: TGTGCCAGCAGTCTACGCCCCCCGGGACTAGCGGGGGGGCGAACAGATACGCAGTATTTT

d_gene: -
j_gene: TRBJ1-4
abundance: -
v_gene: TRBV14
CDR3aa: CASSHDLPGISEKLFF
CDR3nt: TGTGCCAGCAGCCATGATCTCCCAGGGATAAGTGAAAAACTGTTTTTT

d_gene: -
j_gene: TRBJ1-1
abundance: few
v_gene: TRBV28
CDR3aa: CASSSIMNTEAFF
CDR3nt: TGTGCCAGCAGTTCGATAATGAACACTGAAGCTTTCTTT

d_gene: -
j_gene: TRBJ1-6
abundance: -
v_gene: TRBV6-5
CDR3aa: CASSYWTDYNSPLHF
CDR3nt: TGTGCCAGCAGTTACTGGACGGACTATAATTCACCCCTCCACTTT

d_gene: TRBD1
j_gene: TRBJ1-2
abundance: -
v_gene: TRBV29-1
CDR3aa: CSVGYIDRGGRRYTF
CDR3nt: TGCAGCGTTGGGTATATTGACAGGGGGGGTCGGCGCTACACCTTC

d_gene: -
j_gene: TRBJ2-1
abundance: -
v_gene: TRBV9
CDR3aa: CASSPLEEQFF
CDR3nt: TGTGCCAGCAGCCCCCTTGAAGAGCAGTTCTTC

d_gene: -
j_gene: TRBJ1-5
abundance: once
v_gene: TRBV2
CDR3aa: CASSERWQGYQPQHF
CDR3nt: TGTGCCAGCAGTGAACGGTGGCAGGGGTATCAGCCCCAGCATTTT

d_gene: -
j_gene: TRBJ2-1
abundance: -
v_gene: TRBV7-8
CDR3aa: CASSYLGFTGEQFF
CDR3nt: TGTGCCAGCAGCTACCTGGGTTTCACGGGTGAGCAGTTCTTC

d_gene: TRBD1
j_gene: TRBJ2-7
abundance: -
v_gene: TRBV2
CDR3aa: CASNAGTGVYEQYF
CDR3nt: TGTGCCAGCAATGCCGGGACAGGCGTCTACGAGCAGTACTTC

d_gene: -
j_gene: TRBJ2-7
abundance: once
v_gene: TRBV28
CDR3aa: CASSQGDTLYEQYF
CDR3nt: TGTGCCAGCAGTCAAGGGGACACCCTCTACGAGCAGTACTTC

d_gene: TRBD1
j_gene: TRBJ1-1
abundance: -
v_gene: TRBV5-1
CDR3aa: CASSLLTGSSTEAFF
CDR3nt: TGCGCCAGCAGCCTACTGACAGGGTCGAGCACTGAAGCTTTCTTT

d_gene: -
j_gene: TRBJ2-6
abundance: -
v_gene: TRBV25-1
CDR3aa: CASLGTNPSGANVLTF
CDR3nt: TGTGCCAGCCTCGGGACAAACCCCTCTGGGGCCAACGTCCTGACTTTC

d_gene: -
j_gene: TRBJ2-7
abundance: -
v_gene: TRBV7-2
CDR3aa: CASSQLLNSGQYF
CDR3nt: TGTGCCAGCAGCCAACTCCTCAACTCTGGTCAGTACTTC

d_gene: -
j_gene: TRBJ2-2
abundance: -
v_gene: TRBV5-1
CDR3aa: CASSISPRTGELFF
CDR3nt: TGCGCCAGCAGCATTTCGCCCCGCACCGGGGAGCTGTTTTTT

d_gene: TRBD1
j_gene: TRBJ1-5
abundance: -
v_gene: TRBV19
CDR3aa: CASRLRRGDNQPQHF
CDR3nt: TGTGCCAGTAGGCTCCGCAGGGGGGACAATCAGCCCCAGCATTTT

d_gene: -
j_gene: TRBJ1-3
abundance: -
v_gene: TRBV5-1
CDR3aa: CASSLAGTSSGNTIYF
CDR3nt: TGCGCCAGCAGCTTGGCCGGGACAAGCTCTGGAAACACCATATATTTT

d_gene: -
j_gene: TRBJ2-5
abundance: -
v_gene: TRBV23-1
CDR3aa: CASSPLCSQETQYF
CDR3nt: TGCGCCAGCAGTCCCCTTTGCTCCCAAGAGACCCAGTACTTC

d_gene: TRBD1
j_gene: TRBJ2-2
abundance: -
v_gene: TRBV30
CDR3aa: CAWGGTGKNGELFF
CDR3nt: TGTGCCTGGGGCGGGACAGGGAAGAACGGGGAGCTGTTTTTT

d_gene: -
j_gene: TRBJ1-2
abundance: -
v_gene: TRBV19
CDR3aa: CASSIAAELYGYTF
CDR3nt: TGTGCCAGTAGTATAGCGGCGGAACTCTATGGCTACACCTTC

d_gene: -
j_gene: TRBJ2-5
abundance: -
v_gene: TRBV2
CDR3aa: CASSEGTAQETQYF
CDR3nt: TGTGCCAGCAGTGAAGGGACAGCCCAAGAGACCCAGTACTTC